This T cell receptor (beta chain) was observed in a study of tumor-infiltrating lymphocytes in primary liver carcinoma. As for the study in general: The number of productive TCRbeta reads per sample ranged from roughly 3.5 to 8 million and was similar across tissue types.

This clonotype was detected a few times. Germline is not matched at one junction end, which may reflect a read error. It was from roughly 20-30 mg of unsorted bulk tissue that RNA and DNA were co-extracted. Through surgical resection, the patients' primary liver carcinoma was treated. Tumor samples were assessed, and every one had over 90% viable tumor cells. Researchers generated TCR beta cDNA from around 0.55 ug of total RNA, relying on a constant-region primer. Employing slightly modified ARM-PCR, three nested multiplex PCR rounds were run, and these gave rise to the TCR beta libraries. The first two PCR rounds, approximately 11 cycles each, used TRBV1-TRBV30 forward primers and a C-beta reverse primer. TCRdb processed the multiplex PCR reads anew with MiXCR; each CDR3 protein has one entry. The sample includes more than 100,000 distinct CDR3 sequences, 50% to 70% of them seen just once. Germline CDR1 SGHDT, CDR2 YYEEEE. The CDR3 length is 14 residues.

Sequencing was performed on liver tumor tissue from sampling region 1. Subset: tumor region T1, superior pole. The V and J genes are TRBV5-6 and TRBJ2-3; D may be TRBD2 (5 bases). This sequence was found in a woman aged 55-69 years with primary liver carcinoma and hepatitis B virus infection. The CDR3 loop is CASSLGGVTDMQYF. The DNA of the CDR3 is TGTGCCAGCAGCTTGGGGGGAGTTACAGATATGCAGTATTTT.